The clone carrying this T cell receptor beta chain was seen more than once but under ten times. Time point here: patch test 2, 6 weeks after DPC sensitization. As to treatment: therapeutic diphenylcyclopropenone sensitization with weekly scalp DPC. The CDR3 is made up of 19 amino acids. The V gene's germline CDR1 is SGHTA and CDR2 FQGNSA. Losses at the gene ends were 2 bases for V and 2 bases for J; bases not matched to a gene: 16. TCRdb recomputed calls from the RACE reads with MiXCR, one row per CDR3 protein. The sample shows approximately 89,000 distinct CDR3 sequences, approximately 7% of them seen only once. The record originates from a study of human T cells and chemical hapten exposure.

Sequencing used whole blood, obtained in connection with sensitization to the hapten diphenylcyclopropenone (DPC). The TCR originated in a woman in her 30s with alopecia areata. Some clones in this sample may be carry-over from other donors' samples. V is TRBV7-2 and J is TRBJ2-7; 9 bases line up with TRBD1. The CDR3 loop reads CASSLPKIPGTGTTYEQYF. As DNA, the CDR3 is TGTGCCAGCAGCTTACCTAAGATTCCCGGGACAGGGACCACCTACGAGCAGTACTTC.